This TCR beta chain stems from a study of CD8+ T cells in alopecia areata. The treatment denotes: oral pan-JAK inhibitor, 5-10 mg twice daily. The authors sorted CD4+ and CD8+ T cells from PBMCs. Germline CDR1 reads SQVTM; CDR2 reads ANQGSEA. CDR3 size: 16 residues. The V segment lost 5 bases and the J segment 2 bases; nucleotides outside the gene matches: 8. Once RNA had been extracted, it was reverse transcribed into cDNA to act as the sequencing template. Sequencing was performed with immunoSEQ multiplex PCR; in TCRdb, only in-frame clones are kept and a portion is missing. The repertoire includes about 180,000 clones, 58% of them detected once, and approximately 16% sits in the top ten.

The input for sequencing was CD4+ T cells sorted from blood, taken at approximately week 60, from a patient treated with tofacitinib. The chain has TRBV29-1 and TRBJ2-3; 12 nucleotides line up with TRBD2. The sequence came from a human donor with alopecia areata. CDR3 DNA: TGCAGCGTTATAAAGACTAGCGGGGGATTCACAGATACGCAGTATTTT. It encodes CSVIKTSGGFTDTQYF.